The 11 T cell receptor beta chains reported below all come from one sample, sequenced in a study of PD-1 blockade in classical Hodgkin lymphoma. Autologous stem cell transplantation was followed by relapse in every patient, and brentuximab vedotin exposure varied. TCRdb keeps only in-frame clones here, not all; method: immunoSEQ multiplex PCR. The table lists 25,000 to 35,000 clones, around 70% of them singletons. Here the sequenced sample was peripheral blood mononuclear cells (PBMCs), taken before the second cycle of nivolumab. These receptors were obtained from a human donor with classical Hodgkin lymphoma.

In this sample, this clone turned up once. The V gene is TRBV7-9, the J gene TRBJ2-3; 7 nucleotides align to TRBD2. Unmatched junction bases numbered 6, after V lost 4 bases and J lost 5 bases. In germline, CDR1 is SEHNR, CDR2 FQNEAQ (reference sequence). The CDR3 has 14 amino acids. CDR3 residues: CASSSGLELDTQYF. In DNA, the CDR3 is TGTGCCAGCAGCTCTGGACTAGAGCTAGATACGCAGTATTTT.

This sequence joins TRBV6-6 and TRBJ2-7; TRBD2 agrees at 8 bases. Germline CDR1 is MNHNY and CDR2 is SVGAGI (reference sequence). Losses at the gene ends were 6 bases for V and 3 bases for J; bases not matched to a gene: 4. The CDR3 covers 13 residues. The CDR3 nucleotides are TGTGCCAGCAGATCCCGGGGGGGCTACGAGCAGTACTTC. It encodes CASRSRGGYEQYF.

This clone is a singleton in its sample. The genes are TRBV20-1 and TRBJ1-2; unclear D gene. V gave up 6 bases and J gave up 6 bases, with 11 bases separating them. The CDR3 is 11 amino acids. CDR1 and CDR2 (germline): DFQATT, SNEGSKA (reference sequence). The chain's CDR3 is CSAERFNGYTF. CDR3 nucleotide sequence: TGCAGTGCCGAGCGGTTTAATGGCTACACCTTC.

This clone was found a few times. The rearrangement joins TRBV19 to TRBJ1-5, with D possibly TRBD1 on 5 matching bases. CDR3 length: 17 amino acids. Germline V CDR1 and CDR2: LNHDA, SQIVND (reference sequence). V was trimmed by 3 bases and J by 0 bases, leaving 15 bases between them. The chain's CDR3 is CASSMVGGRVSNQPQHF. The CDR3 DNA reads as TGTGCCAGTAGTATGGTCGGCGGCAGGGTTAGCAATCAGCCCCAGCATTTT. The complete variable domain, with remaining parts taken from reference TRBV19 and TRBJ1-5, reads DGGITQSPKYLFRKEGQNVTLSCEQNLNHDAMYWYRQDPGQGLRLIYYSQIVNDFQKGDIAEGYSVSREKKESFPLTVTSAQKNPTAFYLCASSMVGGRVSNQPQHFGDGTRLSIL.

The sample holds one count of this clone. The same CDR3 can be traced to other DNA sequences in this sample. V gene TRBV4-1 combines with J gene TRBJ1-1, with 9 bases identical to TRBD1. Germline CDR1 and CDR2: MGHRA and YSYEKL. After removal of 6 bases from V and 1 base from J, the junction contained 9 bases not matched to a gene. The CDR3 totals 16 residues. The CDR3: CASSPRTTGGNTEAFF. DNA for the CDR3: TGCGCCAGCAGTCCTAGAACGACAGGGGGGAACACTGAAGCTTTCTTT.

This chain uses TRBV19 with TRBJ1-5, with D tentatively TRBD1 (5 bases). CDR3 size: 14 residues. CDR1 is LNHDA and CDR2 is SQIVND in the germline V gene (reference sequence). Trimming took 4 bases from V and 6 from J, leaving 13 bases between them. The CDR3 region is CASSKGVGGQPQHF. The CDR3 region has the DNA TGTGCCAGTAGTAAAGGGGTCGGTGGTCAGCCCCAGCATTTT.

The gene calls are TRBV7-8 and TRBJ1-3, with D unresolved. The V and J ends lost 2 bases and 0 bases respectively, with 5 bases between them. Germline values: CDR1 SGHVS, CDR2 FQNEAQ. This CDR3 has 14 residues. The CDR3 spells CASSLTSSGNTIYF. CDR3 bases: TGTGCCAGCAGCTTAACTAGCTCTGGAAACACCATATATTTT.

The sample holds a few counts of this clone. The V and J genes are TRBV5-4 and TRBJ2-7, with 8 bases fitting TRBD2. This CDR3 has 14 amino acids. CDR1 SGHNT and CDR2 YYREEE come from the germline V gene (reference sequence). Losses at the gene ends were 2 bases for V and 6 bases for J; bases not matched to a gene: 7. DNA of the CDR3: TGTGCCAGCAGCTTCTCCACTGCGGGGGGCGAGCAGTACTTC. Translated, it gives CASSFSTAGGEQYF.

The V call is TRBV28, the J call TRBJ2-5, with unresolved D. This CDR3 region has 11 residues. Per germline, CDR1 MDHEN and CDR2 SYDVKM. Trimming left V 11 bases short and J 2 bases short, with 9 bases between. CDR3 amino acids: CAHGRQETQYF. The DNA of the CDR3 is TGTGCCCATGGGCGGCAAGAGACCCAGTACTTC. The full variable domain, rest sourced from reference TRBV28 and TRBJ2-5, is DVKVTQSSRYLVKRTGEKVFLECVQDMDHENMFWYRQDPGLGLRLIYFSYDVKMKEKGDIPEGYSVSREKKERFSLILESASTNQTSMYLCAHGRQETQYFGPGTRLLVL.

J is TRBJ1-3 and V is TRBV27, with TRBD1 identical over 8 bases. Germline CDR1 and CDR2: MNHEY and SMNVEV (reference sequence). The CDR3 length is 16 residues. Losses at the gene ends were 0 bases for V and 4 bases for J; bases not matched to a gene: 5. The CDR3 spells CASSLSGQVSGNTIYF. CDR3 nucleotide sequence: TGTGCCAGCAGTTTATCGGGACAGGTATCCGGAAACACCATATATTTT.

This clone was found once. V is TRBV29-1 and J is TRBJ1-1, with 9 nucleotides matching TRBD1. Looked up from germline, CDR1 is SQVTM and CDR2 is ANQGSEA. The CDR3 has 13 amino acids. V was clipped by 2 bases and J by 4 bases; unmatched bases: 2. DNA of the CDR3: TGCAGCGTTGAACGGGACAGGGCCACTGAAGCTTTCTTT. Protein product: CSVERDRATEAFF.